A single sample gave rise to the 17 T cell receptor beta chains below, sequenced in a study of regulatory T cells in long-lasting Graves disease. To make TCR beta libraries, researchers used iRepertoire HTBI primers and Arm-PCR of CDR3 regions. TCRdb processed the multiplex PCR reads anew with MiXCR; each CDR3 protein has one entry. Among fewer than 450,000 distinct CDR3 sequences listed, about a fifth were seen once. Time point: persistent/refractory GD, antithyroid drugs over 5 years with positive TRAb. RNA extracted from PBMCs served as the sequencing template. Material: peripheral blood mononuclear cells (PBMCs), obtained when the disease was refractory, from a patient treated with antithyroid drugs. Source of these receptors: a female donor with Graves disease.

This clonotype was seen many times. The rearrangement uses TRBV7-3 and TRBJ2-7; 10 bases agree with TRBD2. J gave up 5 bases and V 1 base, and 5 bases lay outside the gene matches. Germline V CDR1 and CDR2: SGHTA, FQGTGA. This CDR3 has 15 amino acids. The CDR3: CASSLSLAGAHEQYF. The CDR3 DNA sequence: TGTGCCAGCAGCTTAAGTCTAGCGGGAGCCCACGAGCAGTACTTC.

This clonotype has ten or more counts. V is TRBV2 and J is TRBJ2-7, with 7 bases that match TRBD1. V lost 2 bases and J lost 5; bases outside the gene matches: 15. CDR3 length: 17 residues. Germline V gives CDR1 SNHLY, CDR2 FYNNEI. CDR3 sequence (DNA): TGTGCCAGCAGTGAAAGGCAGGGGGTCTTGGGTCTAGACGAGCAGTACTTC. Amino acids: CASSERQGVLGLDEQYF.

The chain joins TRBV7-2 to TRBJ2-1, with 14 nucleotides matching TRBD2. Germline trimming cut 3 bases from V and 9 bases from J; bases unmatched to any gene: 7. Germline V gene lookup returns CDR1 SGHTA and CDR2 FQGNSA. The CDR3 runs to 16 residues. CDR3 DNA: TGTGCCAGCAGCTTCGACCGACTAGCGGGAGGGGGTGAGCAGTTCTTC. Translation gives CASSFDRLAGGGEQFF. The whole variable domain, remainder taken from reference TRBV7-2 and TRBJ2-1, is GAGVSQSPSNKVTEKGKDVELRCDPISGHTALYWYRQSLGQGLEFLIYFQGNSAPDKSGLPSDRFSAERTGGSVSTLTIQRTQQEDSAVYLCASSFDRLAGGGEQFFGPGTRLTVL.

This clonotype has a count of ten or more. The chain carries TRBV7-2 and TRBJ2-5; 7 bases line up with TRBD2. The CDR3 runs 16 residues. CDR1 is SGHTA, CDR2 FQGNSA, per germline. The trim removed 1 base at V and 2 bases at J, leaving 7 bases unmatched. The CDR3: CASSLESGGGQETQYF. In DNA form, the CDR3 reads TGTGCCAGCAGCTTAGAATCGGGAGGTGGGCAAGAGACCCAGTACTTC.

This clonotype was seen many times. A single base separates this from a much larger clone, so it may be a read error. This chain connects TRBV6-2 or TRBV6-3 to TRBJ1-5; D not certain. Germline V gene sequence: CDR1 MNHEY, CDR2 SVGEGT. The CDR3 contains 13 residues. The V gene lost 6 bases and the J gene lost 3 bases, with 9 bases spanning the gap. CDR3 nucleotides: TGTGCCAGCAGCCCGGGTAACAATCAGCCCCAGCATTTT. Residues: CASSPGNNQPQHF.

The table lists this clonotype with many counts. J is TRBJ1-4 and V is TRBV20-1, with D perhaps TRBD1 (5 bases). Germline-derived CDR1 and CDR2 are DFQATT and SNEGSKA (reference sequence). CDR3 length equals 14 residues. V lost 0 bases and J 4 bases, leaving 9 bases between the germline ends. The CDR3 DNA reads TGCAGTGCTAGAGATGGGACTGGTAATGAAAAACTGTTTTTT. This gives the protein CSARDGTGNEKLFF.

This clonotype appeared many times. This sequence joins TRBV6-2 or TRBV6-3 and TRBJ2-7, with D possibly being TRBD2 (6 bases). V shed 2 bases and J shed 1 base, with 15 bases lying between them. This CDR3 has 16 residues. The V gene's germline CDR1 is MNHEY and CDR2 SVGEGT. The chain's CDR3 is CASSYLPGVPSYEQYF. The CDR3 DNA reads as TGTGCCAGCAGTTACCTACCGGGAGTCCCGTCCTACGAGCAGTACTTC.

The sample holds a few counts of this clonotype. The chain employs TRBV9 and TRBJ1-6; the D gene is possibly TRBD1 (5 bases). The CDR3 runs 14 residues. The V end was cut by 4 bases, the J end by 9 bases, with 14 bases between. CDR1 and CDR2 from the germline V gene are SGDLS and YYNGEE. CDR3: CASSSGAMGSPLHF. CDR3 coding DNA: TGTGCCAGCAGCAGTGGGGCAATGGGTTCACCCCTCCACTTT.

The chain has TRBV5-1 and TRBJ2-7; 7 bases are shared with TRBD1. Germline values: CDR1 SGHRS, CDR2 YFSETQ. Trimming removed 6 bases from V and 6 bases from J; junction bases left unmatched: 9. CDR3 size: 13 residues. The CDR3 nucleotides are TGCGCCAGCACCGGGACAGAGATCCCCGAGCAGTACTTC. This gives the protein CASTGTEIPEQYF.

The table lists this clonotype with a few counts. The CDR3 here is CAISVLGRQGGNYGYTF. Written as DNA, the CDR3 is TGTGCCATCAGTGTGTTGGGGCGACAGGGGGGCAACTATGGCTACACCTTC. V usage is TRBV10-3 and J usage is TRBJ1-2; 9 bases map to TRBD1. The V segment lost 4 bases and the J segment 2 bases; nucleotides outside the gene matches: 11. From germline, CDR1 is ENHRY and CDR2 SYGVKD. This CDR3 spans 17 amino acids.

J is TRBJ2-2 and V is TRBV5-6, with D tentatively TRBD1 or TRBD2 (5 bases each). V was trimmed by 3 bases and J by 1 base, leaving 10 bases between them. Germline CDR1 is SGHDT and CDR2 is YYEEEE. The CDR3 is 15 residues long. The CDR3 loop reads CASSSGRRNTGELFF. Here the CDR3 DNA reads TGTGCCAGCAGCTCGGGACGGCGGAACACCGGGGAGCTGTTTTTT.

The chain recombines TRBV6-4 with TRBJ2-6; possible D gene TRBD1, 6 bases. Per germline, CDR1 MRHNA and CDR2 SNTAGT. V lost 6 bases to trimming and J lost 0 bases, with 15 bases between them. CDR3 length: 17 amino acids. The CDR3 loop is CASRVDSSFSGANVLTF. The CDR3 nucleotides read TGTGCCAGCAGGGTGGACAGTAGCTTCTCTGGGGCCAACGTCCTGACTTTC.

The chain couples TRBV10-2 to TRBJ1-5, with 8 bases fitting TRBD1. Germline CDR1 WSHSY, CDR2 SAAADI. V lost 6 bases and J lost 5; bases outside the gene matches: 3. The CDR3 has 13 residues. This CDR3 is CASRDRGDQPQHF. CDR3 sequence (DNA): TGCGCCAGCAGAGACAGGGGCGATCAGCCCCAGCATTTT.

This clonotype was detected ten times or more. The chain carries TRBV7-2 and TRBJ2-7; D unclear. V gave up 1 base and J gave up 5 bases, with 12 bases separating them. Germline values: CDR1 SGHTA, CDR2 FQGNSA. This CDR3 region has 14 residues. CDR3 amino acids: CASSLDGTLDEQYF. CDR3 sequence (DNA): TGTGCCAGCAGCTTAGACGGCACTTTAGACGAGCAGTACTTC. Using reference TRBV7-2 and TRBJ2-7 for the parts outside the CDR3, the full variable domain is GAGVSQSPSNKVTEKGKDVELRCDPISGHTALYWYRQSLGQGLEFLIYFQGNSAPDKSGLPSDRFSAERTGGSVSTLTIQRTQQEDSAVYLCASSLDGTLDEQYFGPGTRLTVT.

The chain combines TRBV19 with TRBJ2-5; maybe TRBD2 (6 bases). The CDR3 extends over 17 amino acids. V was trimmed by 3 bases and J by 4 bases, leaving 21 bases between them. Germline V gives CDR1 LNHDA, CDR2 SQIVND (reference sequence). CDR3 sequence: CASSMTPSWGERETQYF. The CDR3 nucleotides are TGTGCCAGTAGTATGACCCCCAGTTGGGGGGAGAGAGAGACCCAGTACTTC.

This clonotype has a count of ten or more. The V call is TRBV11-2, the J call TRBJ1-1; tentative D call: TRBD1 (5 bases). CDR1 SGHAT and CDR2 FQNNGV come from the germline V gene. V lost 1 base, J lost 2 bases, and 8 bases lay in between. The CDR3 sequence is 14 residues long. The CDR3 region has the DNA TGTGCCAGCAGCTTAGCTGGGGCCAACACTGAAGCTTTCTTT. Protein: CASSLAGANTEAFF.

This clonotype has a count of ten or more. The V gene is TRBV28, the J gene TRBJ2-7; tentative D call: TRBD2 (6 bases). V lost 1 base and J 5 bases, leaving 9 bases between the germline ends. The length of the CDR3 is 13 residues. Looked up from germline, CDR1 is MDHEN and CDR2 is SYDVKM. The DNA of the CDR3 is TGTGCCAGCAGTTTATCGCGGGGAAACGAGCAGTACTTC. Amino acid sequence: CASSLSRGNEQYF. Supplemented by reference TRBV28 and TRBJ2-7, the full variable domain reads DVKVTQSSRYLVKRTGEKVFLECVQDMDHENMFWYRQDPGLGLRLIYFSYDVKMKEKGDIPEGYSVSREKKERFSLILESASTNQTSMYLCASSLSRGNEQYFGPGTRLTVT.